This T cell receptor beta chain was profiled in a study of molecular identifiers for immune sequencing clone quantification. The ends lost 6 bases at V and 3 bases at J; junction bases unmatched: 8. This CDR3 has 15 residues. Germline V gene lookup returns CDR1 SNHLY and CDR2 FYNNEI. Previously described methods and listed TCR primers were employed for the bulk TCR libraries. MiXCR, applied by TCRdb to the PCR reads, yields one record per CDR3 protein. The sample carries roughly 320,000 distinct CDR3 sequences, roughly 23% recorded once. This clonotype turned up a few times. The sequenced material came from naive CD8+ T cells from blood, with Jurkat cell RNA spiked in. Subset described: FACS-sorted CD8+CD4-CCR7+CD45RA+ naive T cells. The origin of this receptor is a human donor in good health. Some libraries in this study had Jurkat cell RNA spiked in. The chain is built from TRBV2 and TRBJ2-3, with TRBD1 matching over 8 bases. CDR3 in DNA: TGTGCCAGCAGCCCGAGACAGGGGTGGACAGATACGCAGTATTTT. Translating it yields CASSPRQGWTDTQYF.